The next 10 T cell receptor beta chains were all read from a single sample in a study of cytomegalovirus exposure and HLA in healthy donors. Primers for the PCR totalled 60 Vbeta and 13 Jbeta. Data came from immunoSEQ multiplex PCR; TCRdb stores just in-frame clones and leaves some out. The table includes 310,000 or so clones, 70% to 90% detected once. Sequenced: PBMCs. These receptors were taken from a woman between 18 and 30 years old in good health and CMV-seronegative.

V gene TRBV29-1 combines with J gene TRBJ2-3; 7 bases are shared with TRBD2. The CDR3 sequence is 16 residues long. The ends lost 4 bases at V and 3 bases at J; junction bases unmatched: 13. The V gene's germline CDR1 is SQVTM and CDR2 ANQGSEA. The CDR3 bases are TGCAGCGTTGCGGGGGGACGGGGAGGACTAACAGATACGCAGTATTTT. Residues: CSVAGGRGGLTDTQYF.

The chain links TRBV10-3 to TRBJ2-2; 10 bases line up with TRBD2. V shed 6 bases, J shed 6 bases, and the junction held 13 bases outside the gene matches. The CDR3 covers 17 residues. CDR1 is ENHRY, CDR2 SYGVKD, per germline. Here the CDR3 DNA reads TGTGCCATCAGCGGATCGGGTGGGACTAGCGTTCCCGGGGAGCTGTTTTTT. Protein: CAISGSGGTSVPGELFF.

V is TRBV4-1 and J is TRBJ1-6; D possibly corresponds to TRBD1 (5 bases). Trimming shortened V by 0 bases and J by 8 bases, and 17 bases separated the two germline ends. The germline gives CDR1 MGHRA, CDR2 YSYEKL. The CDR3 length is 17 residues. The CDR3 coding sequence is TGCGCCAGCAGCCAAGAAGGAGACAGTCCTCCGTATTCACCCCTCCACTTT. Its translation is CASSQEGDSPPYSPLHF.

V gene TRBV6-1 combines with J gene TRBJ2-5, with TRBD2 identical over 9 bases. Germline trimming cut 6 bases from V and 4 bases from J; bases unmatched to any gene: 6. This CDR3 has 14 residues. Looked up from germline, CDR1 is MNHNS and CDR2 is SASEGT. CDR3 coding DNA: TGTGCCAGCAGGAGCGGGGGGATTAGAGAGACCCAGTACTTC. It codes for CASRSGGIRETQYF.

This chain uses TRBV30 with TRBJ2-5; possibly TRBD1 for D (5 bases). The CDR3 is 11 amino acids. Trimming removed 5 bases at V and 4 bases at J, with 8 bases between. Germline assignment: CDR1 GTSNPN and CDR2 SVGIG (reference sequence). CDR3 DNA sequence: TGTGCCTGGGCCCAGGGAGAGACCCAGTACTTC. Translated: CAWAQGETQYF.

The chain links TRBV6-6 to TRBJ2-7; D is uncertain. CDR3 size: 11 residues. V dropped 4 bases and J dropped 4 bases, with 5 bases sitting between them. Looked up from germline, CDR1 is MNHNY and CDR2 is SVGAGI (reference sequence). The CDR3 loop is CASSLTYEQYF. The CDR3 region has the DNA TGTGCCAGCAGTTTGACTTACGAGCAGTACTTC.

This clone was found a few times. The J gene is TRBJ1-1, the V gene TRBV9; TRBD1 matches at 8 bases. Germline CDR1 and CDR2: SGDLS and YYNGEE. The CDR3 contains 18 residues. Unmatched junction bases numbered 11, after V lost 1 base and J lost 0 bases. The CDR3 protein is CASSVHPGQGSMNTEAFF. The CDR3 nucleotides read TGTGCCAGCAGCGTACACCCCGGACAGGGATCCATGAACACTGAAGCTTTCTTT.

The V call is TRBV9, the J call TRBJ1-2; weak D call: TRBD1 (6 bases). There are 14 residues in the CDR3. CDR1 is SGDLS and CDR2 is YYNGEE in the germline V gene. V lost 0 bases, J lost 4 bases, and 10 bases lay in between. This CDR3 is CASSVESGAYGYTF. The CDR3 bases are TGTGCCAGCAGCGTAGAATCAGGGGCCTATGGCTACACCTTC.

This sequence joins TRBV6-1 and TRBJ1-4; 11 nucleotides agree with TRBD1. CDR1 is MNHNS, CDR2 SASEGT, per germline. The V segment lost 6 bases and the J segment 8 bases; nucleotides outside the gene matches: 8. The CDR3 is 15 amino acids. The chain's CDR3 is CASSRTGGWGEKLFF. The CDR3 DNA reads TGTGCCAGCAGCCGGACAGGGGGCTGGGGAGAAAAACTGTTTTTT.

As regards this clone: At one end the junction does not follow the germline gene, possibly because of a read error. This chain joins TRBV7-9 and TRBJ2-5, with 10 nucleotides matching TRBD1. This CDR3 is built from 16 residues. Germline CDR1 is SEHNR and CDR2 is FQNEAQ (reference sequence). CDR3 sequence reads: CSSSSRDRGQEETQYF. The DNA of the CDR3 is TGTTCCAGCAGCTCCCGGGACAGGGGACAGGAAGAGACCCAGTACTTC.